Each of the 9 T cell receptor beta chains below was sequenced from the same sample in a study of cytomegalovirus exposure and HLA in healthy donors. The primer mix had 60 Vbeta and 13 Jbeta primers. The protocol was immunoSEQ multiplex PCR, while the TCRdb copy is restricted to in-frame clones and leaves out a portion. The table has 150,000 to 200,000 clones, about 80% seen once; the top ten hold around 15%. The sequenced sample consisted of PBMCs. The receptors here all came from a man aged 45-60 years in good health and CMV-seropositive.

DNA for the CDR3: TGTGCCAGCAGCTTCGACAGGGTACGGACTAATGAAAAACTGTTTTTT. Its protein product is CASSFDRVRTNEKLFF. The chain couples TRBV7-2 to TRBJ1-4, with 7 bases fitting TRBD1. The CDR3 extends over 16 amino acids. V lost 3 bases and J lost 2; bases outside the gene matches: 6. Germline CDR1 and CDR2: SGHTA and FQGNSA.

The rearrangement uses TRBV5-6 and TRBJ2-3; 7 bases are shared with TRBD2. The germline V gene has CDR1 SGHDT and CDR2 YYEEEE. The CDR3 is 15 residues long. The J segment lost 1 base and the V segment lost 0 bases, leaving 2 bases of the junction unmatched. The chain's CDR3 is CASSLGGGGTDTQYF. The CDR3 DNA is TGTGCCAGCAGCTTGGGCGGGGGAGGCACAGATACGCAGTATTTT.

The rearrangement links TRBV18 to TRBJ2-5; the D gene is possibly TRBD1 (7 bases). The CDR3 extends over 17 amino acids. Germline-derived CDR1 and CDR2 are KGHSH and LQKENI. Trimming removed 2 bases from V and 1 base from J, with 17 bases in between. DNA of the CDR3: TGTGCCAGCTCACCAAAAGGAGGGGGCCGGAGCCAAGAGACCCAGTACTTC. This encodes CASSPKGGGRSQETQYF.

In this sample, this clone turned up once. The genes are TRBV28 and TRBJ1-1; D is ambiguous. CDR1 and CDR2 from the germline V gene are MDHEN and SYDVKM. V lost 6 bases, J lost 8 bases, and 10 bases lay in between. CDR3 length: 11 amino acids. DNA of the CDR3: TGTGCCAGCAGGGGCACATTCGAAGCTTTCTTT. It translates to CASRGTFEAFF.

This chain links TRBV11-3 with TRBJ2-2, with 9 bases identical to TRBD1. V was pared by 5 bases and J by 3 bases, with 7 bases of the junction left unmatched. The CDR3 has 16 amino acids. Germline CDR1 and CDR2: SGHNT and YENEEA. CDR3 in amino acids: CASSPRTGEYTGELFF. The CDR3 DNA is TGTGCCAGCAGCCCCCGGACAGGGGAGTACACCGGGGAGCTGTTTTTT.

J is TRBJ2-2 and V is TRBV28; tentatively, D is TRBD1 (5 bases). This CDR3 spans 14 amino acids. The V and J ends lost 6 bases and 1 base respectively, with 9 bases between them. Per the germline V gene, CDR1 is MDHEN and CDR2 is SYDVKM. CDR3: CASSPQGNTGELFF. CDR3 nucleotides: TGTGCCAGCAGCCCCCAGGGGAACACCGGGGAGCTGTTTTTT.

The V call is TRBV10-3, the J call TRBJ2-3, with D possibly matching TRBD2 (6 bases). CDR1 is ENHRY, CDR2 SYGVKD, per germline. Trimming removed 0 bases from V and 7 bases from J, with 14 bases in between. The CDR3 loop spans 15 amino acids. CDR3 in DNA: TGTGCCATCAGTGAGTCCCTGGAGGGACGGAATACGCAGTATTTT. Protein: CAISESLEGRNTQYF.

The chain carries TRBV5-1 and TRBJ2-1; 8 bases are shared with TRBD1. The V gene end was trimmed by 4 bases and the J gene end by 3 bases; junction bases not matched to a gene: 6. Per the germline V gene, CDR1 is SGHRS and CDR2 is YFSETQ. The CDR3 covers 15 residues. The CDR3 DNA follows: TGCGCCAGCAGCACTACCGGGACAGGCTACAATGAGCAGTTCTTC. It translates to CASSTTGTGYNEQFF.

The chain couples TRBV7-9 to TRBJ2-1; 10 nucleotides line up with TRBD2. Germline V lookup: CDR1 SEHNR, CDR2 FQNEAQ (reference sequence). V was pared by 3 bases and J by 1 base, with 0 bases of the junction left unmatched. The CDR3 covers 15 residues. In nucleotides, the CDR3 is TGTGCCAGCAGCTTTAGCGGGGGGTCCTACAATGAGCAGTTCTTC. It translates to CASSFSGGSYNEQFF.